Described below is a single T cell receptor (beta chain) sequence and its context. What it binds is not known. V lost 4 bases to trimming and J lost 4 bases, with 11 bases between them. Per germline, CDR1 SGHNT and CDR2 YYREEE (reference sequence). The CDR3 sequence is 13 residues long. Sequencing used immunoSEQ multiplex PCR; TCRdb keeps in-frame clones, though not all of them. The table includes about 100,000 clones, over 70% detected once. This sample is part of a study of T cell responses to AZD1222 COVID-19 vaccine. Points from the study as a whole: Repertoires were obtained only post-peak T cell response. Researchers report vaccine-associated CD4 TCRs spanning spike, with dominance at 160-218 and 743-854. Baseline seropositivity occurred in only six AZD1222 recipients.

The chain employs TRBV5-4 and TRBJ1-1; maybe TRBD1 (6 bases). This TCR was recovered from an adult in good health. The sample consisted of peripheral blood, taken on day 0 of AZD1222 vaccination. The CDR3 loop reads CASSIYRVTEAFF. The DNA of the CDR3 is TGTGCCAGCAGCATATACAGGGTCACTGAAGCTTTCTTT.